These 13 T cell receptor beta chains originate from one sample sequenced in a study of blood T cell repertoires in COVID-19. Clones were read by immunoSEQ multiplex PCR, and TCRdb kept only the in-frame ones, dropping some. The sample carries about 62,000 clones, 86% recorded once. The sequenced material came from peripheral blood. The receptors were sampled from a woman of 80 years or more with acute or convalescent COVID-19.

The chain combines TRBV5-1 with TRBJ2-7; 7 nucleotides agree with TRBD1. Germline-derived CDR1 and CDR2 are SGHRS and YFSETQ. The CDR3 has 14 amino acids. V trimming: 0 bases; J trimming: 2 bases; junction bases outside the gene matches: 2. CDR3 nucleotides: TGCGCCAGCAGCTTGGGGACAGGAACCTACGAGCAGTACTTC. Protein sequence: CASSLGTGTYEQYF.

There are a few counts of this clone. The J gene is TRBJ1-5, the V gene TRBV7-9, with D perhaps matching TRBD1 (6 bases). Between the trimmed V and J ends, which lost 1 base and 6 bases, there was a span of 13 bases. Germline assignment: CDR1 SEHNR and CDR2 FQNEAQ (reference sequence). This CDR3 has 15 amino acids. CDR3 sequence: CASSLGNREGQPQHF. The CDR3 nucleotides read TGTGCCAGCAGCTTAGGTAACAGGGAAGGTCAGCCCCAGCATTTT.

This chain connects TRBV18 to TRBJ1-2, with D possibly TRBD1 on 5 matching bases. V dropped 3 bases and J dropped 1 base, with 9 bases sitting between them. Per the germline V gene, CDR1 is KGHSH and CDR2 is LQKENI. The length of the CDR3 is 14 residues. CDR3 sequence: CASSPLDINYGYTF. As DNA, the CDR3 is TGTGCCAGCTCACCGTTGGACATTAACTATGGCTACACCTTC.

The V gene is TRBV11-1, the J gene TRBJ1-1; 8 bases are a match to TRBD1. CDR3 length equals 14 residues. CDR1 is SGHAT and CDR2 is FQDESV in the germline V gene (reference sequence). The ends lost 2 bases at V and 5 bases at J; junction bases unmatched: 4. The CDR3 DNA reads TGTGCCAGCAGCTTAAGCAGGGGGCAGACTGAAGCTTTCTTT. The encoded protein is CASSLSRGQTEAFF.

The chain couples TRBV18 to TRBJ1-6; D gene ambiguous. CDR3 size: 12 residues. Per germline, CDR1 KGHSH and CDR2 LQKENI. V lost 5 bases to trimming and J lost 9 bases, with 8 bases between them. In DNA form, the CDR3 reads TGTGCCAGCTCAGCAGAGGTTTCACCCCTCCACTTT. It specifies CASSAEVSPLHF.

The V call is TRBV10-3, the J call TRBJ2-2; tentatively, D is TRBD2 (7 bases). Trimming left V 2 bases short and J 2 bases short, with 15 bases between. The germline gives CDR1 ENHRY, CDR2 SYGVKD. The CDR3 spans 17 residues. The CDR3: CAISETPGGINTGELFF. Written as DNA, the CDR3 is TGTGCCATCAGTGAGACGCCGGGGGGCATAAACACCGGGGAGCTGTTTTTT.

This chain connects TRBV19 to TRBJ2-3; 10 bases fit TRBD1. CDR1 and CDR2 (germline): LNHDA, SQIVND (reference sequence). V lost 5 bases to trimming and J lost 4 bases; unmatched junction nucleotides: 0. The CDR3 runs 13 residues. This chain's CDR3 is CASSGTGADTQYF. CDR3 DNA: TGTGCCAGTAGTGGGACAGGGGCAGATACGCAGTATTTT.

The chain uses TRBV27 and TRBJ1-6, with TRBD1 as a possible D gene (6 bases). The CDR3 totals 15 residues. Germline V lookup: CDR1 MNHEY, CDR2 SMNVEV (reference sequence). V lost 6 bases and J 7 bases, leaving 16 bases between the germline ends. The CDR3 nucleotides read TGTGCCAGCAGCCCTAACAGGGTACAAAATTCACCCCTCCACTTT. Encoded protein: CASSPNRVQNSPLHF.

The table lists this clone with a count of one. J is TRBJ1-5 and V is TRBV13; no reliable D call. Germline V CDR1 and CDR2: PRHDT, FYEKMQ (reference sequence). This CDR3 has 12 amino acids. The V end was cut by 1 base, the J end by 5 bases, with 3 bases between. The CDR3 DNA follows: TGTGCCAGCAGCTTAGCCGATCAGCCCCAGCATTTT. Encoded protein: CASSLADQPQHF.

The chain uses TRBV11-1 and TRBJ2-2; maybe TRBD2 (5 bases). V was shortened by 2 bases and J by 6 bases, with 16 bases between the two germline ends. The CDR3 length is 16 residues. Germline V lookup: CDR1 SGHAT, CDR2 FQDESV (reference sequence). The CDR3 protein is CASSLRELGVAGELFF. The CDR3 coding sequence is TGTGCCAGCAGCTTAAGGGAGCTAGGAGTCGCCGGGGAGCTGTTTTTT.

A word on this clone: The sample contains more than one DNA sequence encoding this CDR3. V usage is TRBV5-1 and J usage is TRBJ2-7, with TRBD1 matching over 7 bases. Trimming at V came to 4 bases and at J to 1 base, leaving 8 bases not matched to a gene. From germline, CDR1 is SGHRS and CDR2 YFSETQ. This CDR3 region has 15 residues. The chain's CDR3 is CASSPRTGDSYEQYF. CDR3 bases: TGCGCCAGCAGCCCGCGGACAGGAGATTCCTACGAGCAGTACTTC.

The V and J genes are TRBV12-3 or TRBV12-4 and TRBJ2-1; maybe TRBD1 (5 bases). This CDR3 is 13 amino acids long. Trimming stripped 7 bases from V and 8 bases from J, with 15 bases between. The DNA of the CDR3 is TGTGCCAGCATTTCCCGAAGGGGCGATGAGCAGTTCTTC. It is translated as CASISRRGDEQFF.

The rearrangement uses TRBV7-2 and TRBJ2-5; D is uncertain. V gave up 6 bases and J gave up 1 base, with 9 bases separating them. CDR3 length equals 13 residues. CDR1 and CDR2 (germline): SGHTA, FQGNSA. The CDR3 DNA is TGTGCCAGCAGTATCTACGGCCAAGAGACCCAGTACTTC. This gives the protein CASSIYGQETQYF.